The 14 T cell receptor beta chains below come from one sample, sequenced in a study of CD8 T cells in Susac syndrome. After extraction with the RNeasy kit, about 0.5 to 1 ug of the RNA was reverse transcribed using random hexamers. TCRdb reprocessed the immunoSEQ multiplex PCR reads with MiXCR, giving one entry per CDR3 protein. This table holds 150,000 or so distinct CDR3 sequences, around 96% found once. The source material was CD4+ T cells from PBMCs. The receptors come from a human donor with Susac syndrome.

The chain has TRBV5-1 and TRBJ2-1; D perhaps matches TRBD2 (6 bases). Trimming pared 1 base from V and 3 bases from J, leaving 14 bases between. This CDR3 contains 16 residues. Germline V gene sequence: CDR1 SGHRS, CDR2 YFSETQ. CDR3 sequence: CASSLWGWEVYNEQFF. The DNA for the CDR3 is TGCGCCAGCAGCTTGTGGGGCTGGGAGGTCTACAATGAGCAGTTCTTC.

This chain links TRBV20-1 with TRBJ2-3; 10 nucleotides line up with TRBD1. V gave up 6 bases and J gave up 5 bases; unmatched junction bases: 8. The germline gives CDR1 DFQATT, CDR2 SNEGSKA (reference sequence). The CDR3 is made up of 14 amino acids. The CDR3 nucleotides are TGCAGTGCAACGGTTGGACAGGGGGAAGATACGCAGTATTTT. Translating it yields CSATVGQGEDTQYF.

The chain joins TRBV15 to TRBJ2-5; 7 bases match TRBD1. Trimming cost V 1 base and J 2 bases; bases outside gene matches: 1. The V gene's germline CDR1 is LNHNV and CDR2 YYDKDF (reference sequence). There are 14 residues in the CDR3. The CDR3 region has the DNA TGTGCCACCAGCAGAGTGACAGGGCAAGAGACCCAGTACTTC. Its protein is CATSRVTGQETQYF. Full variable domain (remainder filled in from reference TRBV15 and TRBJ2-5): DAMVIQNPRYQVTQFGKPVTLSCSQTLNHNVMYWYQQKSSQAPKLLFHYYDKDFNNEADTPDNFQSRRPNTSFCFLDIRSPGLGDTAMYLCATSRVTGQETQYFGPGTRLLVL.

The chain uses TRBV29-1 and TRBJ1-1; a weak D match, TRBD1 (6 bases). The V gene's germline CDR1 is SQVTM and CDR2 ANQGSEA. CDR3 length: 14 residues. V shed 7 bases and J shed 0 bases, with 15 bases lying between them. CDR3 sequence: CSADRTDLNTEAFF. The CDR3 nucleotides read TGCAGCGCCGACAGGACAGATCTGAACACTGAAGCTTTCTTT.

V and J are TRBV4-3 and TRBJ1-2; no clear D gene. The germline V gene has CDR1 LGHNA and CDR2 YSLEER. CDR3 size: 14 residues. V dropped 0 bases and J dropped 3 bases, with 8 bases sitting between them. As DNA, the CDR3 is TGCGCCAGCAGCCAAGATCTGGGAGACTATGGCTACACCTTC. Translating it yields CASSQDLGDYGYTF.

The rearrangement joins TRBV30 to TRBJ1-2; TRBD1 matches 9 bases. Trimming cost V 3 bases and J 4 bases; bases outside gene matches: 3. The germline CDR1 and CDR2 sequences are GTSNPN and SVGIG (reference sequence). This CDR3 contains 13 residues. CDR3 sequence: CAWRTGGGYGYTF. CDR3 nucleotide sequence: TGTGCCTGGAGGACAGGGGGTGGCTATGGCTACACCTTC.

This sequence joins TRBV10-3 and TRBJ1-1; 9 nucleotides align to TRBD1. The CDR3 has 14 amino acids. In germline, CDR1 is ENHRY, CDR2 SYGVKD. V trimming: 6 bases; J trimming: 3 bases; junction bases outside the gene matches: 5. CDR3 nucleotides: TGTGCCATCAGCTGGGACAGGGACGACACTGAAGCTTTCTTT. Protein: CAISWDRDDTEAFF.

In nucleotides, the CDR3 is TGCAGTGCTAGATACGGGACAGCCAATGAAGCTTTCTTT. As protein: CSARYGTANEAFF. This rearrangement joins TRBV20-1 to TRBJ1-1, with 7 bases lining up with TRBD1. Germline V lookup: CDR1 DFQATT, CDR2 SNEGSKA (reference sequence). This CDR3 spans 13 amino acids. J gave up 7 bases and V 2 bases, and 7 bases lay outside the gene matches.

This clonotype was seen a few times. V usage is TRBV20-1 and J usage is TRBJ2-5; no clear D gene. Looked up from germline, CDR1 is DFQATT and CDR2 is SNEGSKA (reference sequence). The CDR3 is made up of 12 amino acids. V lost 2 bases, J lost 1 base, and 5 bases lay in between. The chain's CDR3 is CSARRGQETQYF. The CDR3 DNA is TGCAGTGCTAGACGAGGCCAAGAGACCCAGTACTTC.

The V and J genes are TRBV5-1 and TRBJ2-3; D is uncertain. The CDR3 loop spans 14 amino acids. With 0 bases removed from V and 5 bases from J, the gap between germline ends came to 10 bases. CDR1 and CDR2 (germline): SGHRS, YFSETQ. CDR3 DNA: TGCGCCAGCAGCTTGGATGGCTGGGGAGATACGCAGTATTTT. The encoded protein is CASSLDGWGDTQYF.

The gene calls are TRBV30 and TRBJ1-5, with D unresolved. CDR1 and CDR2 from the germline V gene are GTSNPN and SVGIG (reference sequence). This CDR3 region has 12 residues. V dropped 5 bases and J dropped 7 bases, with 12 bases sitting between them. CDR3 loop: CAWSRARQPQHF. In DNA form, the CDR3 reads TGTGCCTGGTCTAGAGCCCGGCAGCCCCAGCATTTT.

The chain combines TRBV28 with TRBJ2-7, with 9 bases that match TRBD1. The V gene end was trimmed by 6 bases and the J gene end by 4 bases; junction bases not matched to a gene: 10. The CDR3 is 15 residues long. The germline V gene encodes CDR1 MDHEN and CDR2 SYDVKM. The DNA for the CDR3 is TGTGCCAGCAGCCGAGGGGACAGGGATCGATACGAGCAGTACGTC. Residues: CASSRGDRDRYEQYV.

The chain combines TRBV19 with TRBJ1-5, with 7 nucleotides matching TRBD1. From germline, CDR1 is LNHDA and CDR2 SQIVND (reference sequence). V was pared by 3 bases and J by 4 bases, with 6 bases of the junction left unmatched. This CDR3 region has 15 residues. CDR3 in DNA: TGTGCCAGTAGTATCCAGGACAGGTATAATCAGCCCCAGCATTTT. Amino acids: CASSIQDRYNQPQHF.

The gene calls are TRBV5-1 and TRBJ2-7; D could derive from TRBD1 or TRBD2 (5 bases each). V was cut by 1 base and J by 9 bases, with 14 bases left in between. This CDR3 is 13 amino acids long. Germline CDR1 SGHRS, CDR2 YFSETQ. The CDR3: CASSLNRDGRQYV. CDR3 nucleotides: TGCGCCAGCAGCTTGAACCGGGACGGTCGGCAGTACGTC.